A single sample gave rise to the 3 T cell receptor beta chains below, sequenced in a study of identical twins. TCRdb fed the 5' RACE reads into MiXCR, producing one record per CDR3 protein. The table lists approximately 1.8 million distinct CDR3 sequences, less than 40% of them singletons, with approximately 0.25% in the top ten. Sequences were obtained from cord blood. The receptors derive from a newborn girl in good health.

This chain's CDR3 is CASSLSVAGGNTEAFF. The CDR3 DNA follows: TGTGCCAGCAGCTTATCAGTGGCAGGGGGGAACACTGAAGCTTTCTTT. This rearrangement joins TRBV7-6 to TRBJ1-1; TRBD1 aligns across 7 bases. There are 16 residues in the CDR3. Germline assignment: CDR1 SGHVS and CDR2 FNYEAQ. V lost 2 bases, J lost 1 base, and 7 bases stayed unmatched.

The gene calls are TRBV4-2 and TRBJ2-7; 8 bases map to TRBD1. This CDR3 has 16 amino acids. CDR1 and CDR2 from the germline V gene are LGHNA and YNFKEQ. V shed 0 bases, J shed 2 bases, and the junction held 6 bases outside the gene matches. This CDR3 is CASSQDRDRRTYEQYF. In nucleotides, the CDR3 is TGTGCCAGCAGCCAAGACCGGGACAGGAGAACCTACGAGCAGTACTTC.

This clonotype was seen ten or more times. V and J are TRBV12-3 or TRBV12-4 and TRBJ2-1; D perhaps matches TRBD2 (6 bases). CDR3 length: 15 amino acids. V was clipped by 5 bases and J by 0 bases, with 11 bases between them. CDR3 nucleotide sequence: TGTGCCAGCAGTCCTAGCGTGAGCTCCTACAATGAGCAGTTCTTC. It is translated as CASSPSVSSYNEQFF.